This entry lists 6 T cell receptor beta chains sequenced from one sample in a study of cytomegalovirus exposure and HLA in healthy donors. 60 Vbeta and 13 Jbeta primers were used in PCR. Only in-frame clones appear in the TCRdb table, and some are missing; sequencing was by immunoSEQ multiplex PCR. The sample lists some 90,000 clones; around three quarters were seen once. Sequencing used PBMCs. These receptors were taken from a man aged 40-55 years in good health and CMV-seronegative.

V gene TRBV4-2 combines with J gene TRBJ2-3, with 10 bases that match TRBD1. The CDR3 covers 13 residues. J lost 4 bases, V lost 8 bases, and 3 bases had no gene match. Germline CDR1 and CDR2: LGHNA and YNFKEQ. This CDR3 is CASGGTGADTQYF. The CDR3 DNA sequence: TGTGCCAGCGGTGGGACAGGGGCAGATACGCAGTATTTT.

The V call is TRBV5-4, the J call TRBJ2-3; TRBD1 might be the D (5 bases). Trimming took 0 bases from V and 2 from J, leaving 16 bases between them. CDR3 size: 17 residues. Looked up from germline, CDR1 is SGHNT and CDR2 is YYREEE (reference sequence). The CDR3 DNA is TGTGCCAGCAGCTTGGATCCAGGGCCTAACCCCACAGATACGCAGTATTTT. Protein product: CASSLDPGPNPTDTQYF.

J is TRBJ2-1 and V is TRBV6-4, with 15 bases lining up with TRBD2. Germline-derived CDR1 and CDR2 are MRHNA and SNTAGT. The CDR3 is made up of 15 amino acids. Trimming cost V 4 bases and J 6 bases; bases outside gene matches: 1. CDR3 residues: CASSGTSGGANEQFF. The CDR3 DNA follows: TGTGCCAGCAGTGGGACTAGCGGGGGGGCCAATGAGCAGTTCTTC.

This chain links TRBV6-1 with TRBJ1-4; perhaps TRBD1 as D (5 bases). V lost 3 bases to trimming and J lost 2 bases, with 13 bases between them. This CDR3 has 16 amino acids. The germline CDR1 and CDR2 sequences are MNHNS and SASEGT. CDR3 loop: CASSEPRGATNEKLFF. The CDR3, as DNA: TGTGCCAGCAGTGAGCCAAGGGGCGCGACTAATGAAAAACTGTTTTTT.

The V gene is TRBV5-1, the J gene TRBJ1-1; perhaps TRBD1 as D (5 bases). Trimming shortened V by 0 bases and J by 6 bases, and 6 bases separated the two germline ends. Germline-derived CDR1 and CDR2 are SGHRS and YFSETQ. The CDR3 runs 12 residues. The CDR3 sequence is CASSLGRAEAFF. The CDR3 bases are TGCGCCAGCAGCTTGGGCAGGGCTGAAGCTTTCTTT.

V gene TRBV2 combines with J gene TRBJ2-5, with TRBD2 matching 11 bases. CDR3 length: 15 amino acids. V shed 8 bases and J 5 bases; nucleotides not matched to a gene: 10. The V gene's germline CDR1 is SNHLY and CDR2 FYNNEI. The DNA of the CDR3 is TGTGCCAGCCTCTCTAGCGGGGGGCCAGGGGAGACCCAGTACTTC. This translates into CASLSSGGPGETQYF.